This is a list of T cell receptor beta chains from one sample in a study of OX40 agonist ivuxolimab in advanced cancers. The method was immunoSEQ multiplex PCR; TCRdb's version includes in-frame clones alone and lacks a portion of them. The sample includes about 40,000 clones, 82% of them seen just once. The sequences come from CD4+ or CD8+ T cells sorted from blood, collected in a trial of the OX40 agonist ivuxolimab. The receptor set was obtained from an adult with an advanced solid tumor such as melanoma, head and neck, liver or kidney cancer. Both conserved end residues are part of each CDR3. Each record gives: D gene, J gene, V gene, clone size, CDR3 DNA, CDR3 protein. A D gene is named only where the DNA matches it firmly. The size field is filled for only some rows; it gives once, few, many or a size class.

. TRBJ1-1 TRBV11-2 . TGTGCCAGCAGCTTTACGGGTTGGAGGGGGAACACTGAAGCTTTCTTT CASSFTGWRGNTEAFF
TRBD1 TRBJ2-2 TRBV5-1 . TGCGCCAGCAGCGACGGACAGGGAGACACCGGGGAGCTGTTTTTT CASSDGQGDTGELFF
. TRBJ1-2 TRBV7-2 . TGTGCCAGCAGCTTGACAGTCGGCTACACCTTC CASSLTVGYTF
. TRBJ1-1 TRBV7-2 once TGTGCCAGCAGCATACATTCAAACACTGAAGCTTTCTTT CASSIHSNTEAFF
. TRBJ1-4 TRBV6-6 few TGTGCCAGCAGTTACCCTGGGAGGGCTAATGAAAAACTGTTTTTT CASSYPGRANEKLFF
. TRBJ2-7 TRBV4-3 . TGCGCCAGCAGCCAAGAATCTAGCACGGCTCGTGAGCAGTACTTC CASSQESSTAREQYF
. TRBJ2-3 TRBV30 . TGTGCCTGGAGCTCACTAGGAGATACGCAGTATTTT CAWSSLGDTQYF
TRBD1 TRBJ2-7 TRBV11-2 . TGTGCCAGCAGCCTGGGACAGGGACTCGAGCAGTACTTC CASSLGQGLEQYF
. TRBJ1-2 TRBV5-5 . TGTGCCAGCAGCTTGTATCAACAGGGTTCTAACTATGGCTACACCTTC CASSLYQQGSNYGYTF
TRBD1 TRBJ1-2 TRBV2 . TGTGCCAGCAGGAGGGGACAGGTCGCTAACTATGGCTACACCTTC CASRRGQVANYGYTF
. TRBJ1-2 TRBV14 . TGTGCCAGCAGCCCTTCCCTCTCCCATGGCTACACCTTC CASSPSLSHGYTF
. TRBJ2-4 TRBV13 . TGTGCCAGCAGCTTAGGGGGGGCGCAGGACATTCAGTACTTC CASSLGGAQDIQYF
. TRBJ1-1 TRBV18 . TGTGCCAGCTCACCACTTATGACTAACACTGAAGCTTTCTTT CASSPLMTNTEAFF
. TRBJ2-7 TRBV7-8 few TGTGCCAGCAGCCCATGGTTTTTTTACGAGCAGTACTTC CASSPWFFYEQYF
. TRBJ1-5 TRBV10-2 . TGCGCCAGCAGTGGGGGGCAGTATAGCAATCAGCCCCAGCATTTT CASSGGQYSNQPQHF
. TRBJ1-2 TRBV19 . TGTGCCAGTAGTATACTACAGTATGGCTACACCTTC CASSILQYGYTF
TRBD1 TRBJ1-2 TRBV9 . TGTGCCAGCAGCGTAGCGACAGGGCATATTCGTTTTGATGGCTACACCTTC CASSVATGHIRFDGYTF
. TRBJ1-1 TRBV7-9 . TGTGCCAGCAGCCTCCTGGTAGACACTGAAGCTTTCTTT CASSLLVDTEAFF
. TRBJ2-3 TRBV7-2 . TGTGCCAGCAGCTTGGGAACGGGGGGCGATACGCAGTATTTT CASSLGTGGDTQYF
. TRBJ1-3 TRBV18 . TGTGCCAGCTCACCTAATCACACCGTGAAGGTAGGAAACACCATATATTTT CASSPNHTVKVGNTIYF
TRBD2 TRBJ2-3 TRBV5-6 . TGTGCCAGCAGCGCCGGGACTAGCTCTTTACCTACGCAGTATTTT CASSAGTSSLPTQYF
TRBD1 TRBJ1-2 TRBV7-4 . TGTGCCAGCAGCTCGAGACAGGGGAAGGAGAGGAATGGCTACACCTTC CASSSRQGKERNGYTF
. TRBJ2-7 TRBV9 few TGTGCCAGCACCTTGACGTGCCAACTCCGTTACGAGCAGTACTTC CASTLTCQLRYEQYF
. TRBJ2-3 TRBV11-1 once TGTGCCAGCAGCTTAGACAGGGCGGGTGTCACAGATACGCAGTATTTT CASSLDRAGVTDTQYF
. TRBJ1-2 TRBV20-1 few TGCAGTGCTAGACCCCAGGGAGGCTACACCTTC CSARPQGGYTF
TRBD2 TRBJ2-5 TRBV9 . TGTGCCAGCAGCGTATTAGCGGGGTTGGGAGAGACCCAGTACTTC CASSVLAGLGETQYF
. TRBJ1-3 TRBV20-1 . TGCAGTGCTAGAGGGCAGGACACCATATATTTT CSARGQDTIYF
. TRBJ1-5 TRBV6-6 . TGTGCCAGCAGTTACTCGGGCAGGGAGGTCAGTCAGCCCCAGCATTTT CASSYSGREVSQPQHF
. TRBJ2-5 TRBV15 . TGTGCCACCAGCAGGAACAGGGTGGTAGGGCAAGAGACCCAGTACTTC CATSRNRVVGQETQYF
. TRBJ1-1 TRBV7-5 . TGTGTCAGAACGGTACGCGAAGGAGGGGACACTGAAGCTTTCTTT CVRTVREGGDTEAFF
TRBD2 TRBJ2-1 TRBV29-1 once TGCAGCTTTTTAAGCGGGGGGGCCTTATACAATGAGCAGTTCTTC CSFLSGGALYNEQFF
. TRBJ2-2 TRBV18 . TGTGCCAGCTCACCAGGCAGGGGTGCCGGGGAGCTGTTTTTT CASSPGRGAGELFF
. TRBJ2-7 TRBV5-4 once TGTGCCAGCAGCTCTCCTGGCGGGGCGAACTCCTACGAGCAGTACTTC CASSSPGGANSYEQYF
TRBD1 TRBJ1-2 TRBV4-2 . TGTGCCAGCAGCCCGACAGGGGGCATTGGGGGCTACACCTTC CASSPTGGIGGYTF
. TRBJ1-5 TRBV12-5 . TGTGCTAGTGGTGCCGGGGGGAGGGGTAATCAGCCCCAGCATTTT CASGAGGRGNQPQHF
. TRBJ2-6 TRBV4-3 once TGCGCCAGCAGCCAAGCCAAACAGGGATCTACCTTCTCTGGGGCCAACGTCCTGACTTTC CASSQAKQGSTFSGANVLTF
. TRBJ2-7 TRBV6-5 . TGTGCCAGCAGCGACTGGAACTCCTACGAGCAGTACTTC CASSDWNSYEQYF
. TRBJ1-3 TRBV9 . TGTGCCAGCAGCGTAGGATCCCGGGCTGGAAACACCATATATTTT CASSVGSRAGNTIYF
. TRBJ2-1 TRBV4-1 . TGCGCCAGCAGCCAAGGGAGGAGGGGAACAGGTGAGCAGTTCTTC CASSQGRRGTGEQFF
. TRBJ1-5 TRBV7-9 few TGTGCCAGCAGCTTAGGTTTCGGCCCCAATCAGCCCCAGCATTTT CASSLGFGPNQPQHF
. TRBJ1-1 TRBV6-5 once TGTGCCAGCAGTTACGGGGGGAAAAAAGCTTTCTTT CASSYGGKKAFF
TRBD1 TRBJ1-4 TRBV7-2 . TGTGCCAGCAGTCCGGGACAGGGTCTTGAAAAACTGTTTTTT CASSPGQGLEKLFF
TRBD1 TRBJ2-3 TRBV9 . TGTGCCAGCAGCTTAGGGGGCATAGAGGCAGATACGCAGTATTTT CASSLGGIEADTQYF
. TRBJ1-2 TRBV4-3 . TGCGCCAGCAGCCAACACGCCTCGGGCCCTACAACAGCAAACTATGGCTACACCTTC CASSQHASGPTTANYGYTF
TRBD2 TRBJ2-5 TRBV6-5 . TGTGCCAGCAGCCAAGGTGGGGGGGGTTGGGAGACCCAGTACTTC CASSQGGGGWETQYF
TRBD1 TRBJ2-1 TRBV18 . TGTGCCAGCTCACCCAGAGGGACAGGAGGTAACAATGAGCAGTTCTTC CASSPRGTGGNNEQFF
. TRBJ1-2 TRBV5-1 few TGCGCCAGCAACGCCGGAGTGACTAACTATGGCTACACCTTC CASNAGVTNYGYTF
TRBD1 TRBJ2-5 TRBV5-1 . TGCGCCAGCAGCTTGGCAAGACAGGGGAAGACCCAGTACTTC CASSLARQGKTQYF
TRBD1 TRBJ1-5 TRBV19 few TGTGCCAGTAGTGGCACAGGGGGCGCGGGTCAGCCCCAGCATTTT CASSGTGGAGQPQHF
TRBD1 TRBJ1-6 TRBV7-2 . TGTGCCAGCAGCCGTGACAGGGGTGGTTCACCCCTCCACTTT CASSRDRGGSPLHF